This T cell receptor (beta chain) is drawn from a study of blood T cell repertoires in COVID-19. Germline V lookup: CDR1 KGHSH, CDR2 LQKENI. V lost 3 bases and J 6 bases, leaving 15 bases between the germline ends. This CDR3 contains 15 residues. As originally analysed: Counts of nucleated cells, estimated from reference gene primer amplification, were obtained. Sequencing was performed with immunoSEQ multiplex PCR; in TCRdb, only in-frame clones are kept and a portion is missing. That table furnishes V, J and clone size, whereas the DNA furnished D and trimming. The sample yields a few hundred thousand clones, about 83% seen once.

The sequenced sample consisted of peripheral blood. The TCR was taken from a woman between 50 and 59 years old with acute or convalescent COVID-19. V usage is TRBV18 and J usage is TRBJ1-5; D is perhaps TRBD1 (6 bases). The DNA of the CDR3 is TGTGCCAGCTCACCTGCGAGGGGGATAGGTCAGCCCCAGCATTTT. Translation gives CASSPARGIGQPQHF. The full variable domain, rest sourced from reference TRBV18 and TRBJ1-5, is NAGVMQNPRHLVRRRGQEARLRCSPMKGHSHVYWYRQLPEEGLKFMVYLQKENIIDESGMPKERFSAEFPKEGPSILRIQQVVRGDSAAYFCASSPARGIGQPQHFGDGTRLSIL.